This TCR beta chain was recorded in a study of T cells in Graves' hyperthyroidism and ophthalmopathy. Study results and caveats: Ophthalmopathy was told apart from stable hyperthyroidism by a 13 V-J model.

Amplified TCR beta CDR3 regions derived from RNA transcripts. The HTBI set primed first-round TCR CDR3 RT-PCR. TCRdb reprocessed the multiplex PCR reads with MiXCR, giving one entry per CDR3 protein. The data contain hundreds of thousands of distinct CDR3 sequences, around 46% of them seen just once; the ten biggest clones take up 8.2%. V dropped 2 bases and J dropped 11 bases, with 10 bases sitting between them. The V gene's germline CDR1 is SEHNR and CDR2 FQNEAQ (reference sequence). The CDR3 spans 13 residues. Stable disease denoted Graves' hyperthyroidism without ophthalmopathy progression within 18 months. At least ten counts were recorded for this clonotype. Antigen specificity is unknown.

The gene calls are TRBV7-9 and TRBJ1-6; no clear D gene. Sequenced material: peripheral blood or thyroid tissue (not recorded which). The source is a woman aged 18-29 years with Graves' hyperthyroidism. The CDR3 coding sequence is TGTGCCAGCAGCTTAAGGGTCGGGGCACCCCTCCACTTT. Protein product: CASSLRVGAPLHF. Based on the CDR3 plus reference TRBV7-9 and TRBJ1-6, the full variable domain is DTGVSQNPRHKITKRGQNVTFRCDPISEHNRLYWYRQTLGQGPEFLTYFQNEAQLEKSRLLSDRFSAERPKGSFSTLEIQRTEQGDSAMYLCASSLRVGAPLHFGNGTRLTVT.